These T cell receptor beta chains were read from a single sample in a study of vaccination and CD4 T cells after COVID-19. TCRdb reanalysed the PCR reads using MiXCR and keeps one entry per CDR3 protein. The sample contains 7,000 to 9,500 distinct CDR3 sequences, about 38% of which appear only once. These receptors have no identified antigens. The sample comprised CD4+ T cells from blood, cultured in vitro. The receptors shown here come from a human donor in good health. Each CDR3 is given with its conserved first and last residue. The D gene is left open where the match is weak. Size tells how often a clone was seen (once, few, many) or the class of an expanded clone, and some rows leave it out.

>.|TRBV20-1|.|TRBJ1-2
CSVGEGDGYTF
TGCAGTGTAGGAGAGGGAGATGGCTACACCTTC
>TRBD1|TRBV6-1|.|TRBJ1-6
CASQDRPSYNSPLHF
TGTGCCAGCCAGGACAGGCCCTCCTATAATTCACCCCTCCACTTT
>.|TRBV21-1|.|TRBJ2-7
CATSGEAATYEQYF
TGTGCCACCTCGGGAGAGGCGGCCACCTACGAGCAGTACTTC
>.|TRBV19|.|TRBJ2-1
CASSDTSQGYNEQFF
TGTGCCAGTAGTGACACTAGCCAAGGATACAATGAGCAGTTCTTC
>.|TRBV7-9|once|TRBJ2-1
CASSLVPGRDEQFF
TGTGCCAGCAGCTTAGTTCCGGGTAGGGATGAGCAGTTCTTC
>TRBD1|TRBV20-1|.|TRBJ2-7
CSARRDSLSEQYF
TGCAGTGCTAGGAGGGACAGCCTGTCGGAGCAGTACTTC
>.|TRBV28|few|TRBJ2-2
CASSLSRVSTGELFF
TGTGCCAGCAGTTTATCCAGGGTATCCACCGGGGAGCTGTTTTTT
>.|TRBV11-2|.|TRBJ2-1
CASSLVGMYNEQFF
TGTGCCAGCAGCTTAGTGGGAATGTACAATGAGCAGTTCTTC
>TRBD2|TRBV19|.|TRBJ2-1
CASSTGTSGRVYSYNEQFF
TGTGCCAGTAGTACCGGGACTAGCGGGAGAGTTTACTCCTACAATGAGCAGTTCTTC
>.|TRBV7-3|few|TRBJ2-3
CASSSLGTDTQYF
TGTGCCAGCAGCTCACTAGGCACAGATACGCAGTATTTT
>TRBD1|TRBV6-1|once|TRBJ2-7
CASSEDRGWSYEQYF
TGTGCCAGCAGTGAAGACAGGGGATGGTCCTACGAGCAGTACTTC
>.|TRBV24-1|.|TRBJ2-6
CATSDPGAGANVLTF
TGTGCCACCAGTGATCCAGGGGCGGGGGCCAACGTCCTGACTTTC
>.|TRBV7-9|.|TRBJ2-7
CASSFSSFYEQYF
TGTGCCAGCAGCTTTTCGTCCTTTTACGAGCAGTACTTC
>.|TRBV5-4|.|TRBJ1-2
CASSQTGPFGYTF
TGTGCCAGCAGTCAGACAGGACCCTTCGGCTACACCTTC
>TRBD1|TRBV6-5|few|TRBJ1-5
CASSYLSGGQPQHF
TGTGCCAGCAGTTACTTATCAGGGGGTCAGCCCCAGCATTTT
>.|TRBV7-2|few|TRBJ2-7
CASSSAGSRTYEQYF
TGTGCCAGCAGCTCAGCAGGGAGTAGGACCTACGAGCAGTACTTC
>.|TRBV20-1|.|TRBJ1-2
CSARDTRIRVYYGYTF
TGCAGTGCTAGAGATACCCGTATCAGGGTTTACTATGGCTACACCTTC
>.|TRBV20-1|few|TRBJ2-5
CSAKGVWETQYF
TGCAGTGCTAAAGGGGTATGGGAGACCCAGTACTTC
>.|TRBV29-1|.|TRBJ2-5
CSVEDPGTENQYF
TGCAGCGTTGAAGATCCAGGGACGGAGAACCAGTACTTC
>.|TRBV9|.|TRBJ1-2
CASSRSVGYGYTF
TGTGCCAGCAGCCGAAGCGTAGGCTATGGCTACACCTTC
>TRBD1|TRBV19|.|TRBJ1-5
CASSKSGTGVSNQPQHF
TGTGCCAGTAGTAAATCCGGGACAGGGGTTAGCAATCAGCCCCAGCATTTT
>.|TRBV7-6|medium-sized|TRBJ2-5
CASSLGLETQYF
TGTGCCAGCAGCTTAGGTTTGGAGACCCAGTACTTC
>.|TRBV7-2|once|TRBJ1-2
CAGSLARRSTYGYTF
TGTGCCGGCAGCTTAGCCAGGCGGTCGACCTATGGCTACACCTTC
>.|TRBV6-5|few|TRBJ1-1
CASSYRQTNTEAFF
TGTGCCAGCAGTTACAGGCAGACGAACACTGAAGCTTTCTTT
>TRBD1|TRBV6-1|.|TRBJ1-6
CASSSDRVFYNSPLHF
TGTGCCAGCAGCTCGGACAGGGTGTTCTATAATTCACCCCTCCACTTT
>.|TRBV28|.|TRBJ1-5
CASSPPQGNNQPQHF
TGTGCCAGCAGTCCTCCACAGGGTAACAATCAGCCCCAGCATTTT
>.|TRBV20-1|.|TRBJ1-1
CSARKSITEAFF
TGCAGTGCTAGAAAGAGTATCACTGAAGCTTTCTTT
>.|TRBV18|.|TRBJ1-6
CASSPMIGTGNNSPLHF
TGTGCCAGCTCACCAATGATCGGGACCGGGAATAATTCACCCCTCCACTTT
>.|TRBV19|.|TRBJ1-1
CASALHMNTEAFF
TGTGCCAGTGCGTTACACATGAACACTGAAGCTTTCTTT
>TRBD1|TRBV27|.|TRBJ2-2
CASSSAGTGNTGELFF
TGTGCCAGCAGTTCAGCAGGGACAGGGAACACCGGGGAGCTGTTTTTT
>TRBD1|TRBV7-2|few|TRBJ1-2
CASNTGQGAWGYTF
TGTGCCAGCAACACGGGACAGGGGGCTTGGGGCTACACCTTC
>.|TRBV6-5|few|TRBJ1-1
CASSYDPRRNTEAFF
TGTGCCAGCAGTTACGATCCTAGACGGAACACTGAAGCTTTCTTT
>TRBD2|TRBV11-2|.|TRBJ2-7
CASRWTSGRMYEQYF
TGTGCCAGCAGGTGGACTAGCGGGAGGATGTACGAGCAGTACTTC
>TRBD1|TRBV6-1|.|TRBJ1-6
CASRTGYSSPLHF
TGTGCCAGCAGGACAGGGTACAGTTCACCCCTCCACTTT